One and the same sample provided the 15 T cell receptor beta chains below, sequenced in a study of cytomegalovirus exposure and HLA in healthy donors. PCR used 60 Vbeta primers and 13 Jbeta primers. Profiling relied on immunoSEQ multiplex PCR, and the TCRdb table lists in-frame clones only, not all of them. This repertoire shows under 200,000 clones, roughly 71% found once; its top ten account for more than 1.3%. Sequencing was done on a sample of PBMCs. All receptors derive from a girl between 5 and 17 years old in good health and CMV-seronegative.

The chain carries TRBV7-9 and TRBJ2-7; weak D call: TRBD1 (6 bases). Germline V gene sequence: CDR1 SEHNR, CDR2 FQNEAQ (reference sequence). Between the trimmed V and J ends, which lost 5 bases and 4 bases, there was a span of 21 bases. CDR3 length: 16 amino acids. The CDR3 DNA sequence: TGTGCCAGCAGCCCGATCGGACAGTCCGTGCTTTACGAGCAGTACTTC. This sequence encodes CASSPIGQSVLYEQYF.

This chain joins TRBV14 and TRBJ1-2, with a possible D match to TRBD1 (5 bases). Germline lookup yields CDR1 SGHDN and CDR2 FVKESK. Trimming removed 4 bases at V and 11 bases at J, with 17 bases between. The CDR3 consists of 13 residues. Written as DNA, the CDR3 is TGTGCCAGCAGCCCAGACTGGGGCTTGGGGTACACCTTC. Amino acid sequence: CASSPDWGLGYTF.

The chain joins TRBV6-1 to TRBJ2-7; unclear D gene. The CDR3 covers 13 residues. Per the germline V gene, CDR1 is MNHNS and CDR2 is SASEGT. With 2 bases removed from V and 3 bases from J, the gap between germline ends came to 8 bases. The CDR3 protein is CASSEPRIYEQYF. CDR3 bases: TGTGCCAGCAGTGAACCGCGGATCTACGAGCAGTACTTC.

This sequence joins TRBV6-5 and TRBJ1-5; D gene ambiguous. Trimming took off 5 bases at V and 0 bases at J, with 11 bases between the two ends. CDR3 length: 15 amino acids. Germline V lookup: CDR1 MNHEY, CDR2 SVGAGI. The DNA for the CDR3 is TGTGCCAGCAGTATTAAACCCTATAGCAATCAGCCCCAGCATTTT. Its protein is CASSIKPYSNQPQHF.

V and J are TRBV5-1 and TRBJ2-7, with 10 bases aligning to TRBD2. Unmatched junction bases numbered 8, after V lost 4 bases and J lost 4 bases. CDR1 SGHRS and CDR2 YFSETQ come from the germline V gene. This CDR3 spans 15 amino acids. The CDR3 nucleotides read TGCGCCAGCAGCATTAGCGGGGGGCCGCAATACGAGCAGTACTTC. This translates into CASSISGGPQYEQYF.

The chain is built from TRBV5-8 and TRBJ2-5, with 9 bases aligning to TRBD2. The ends lost 6 bases at V and 2 bases at J; junction bases unmatched: 11. Per germline, CDR1 SGHTS and CDR2 YDEGEE. The CDR3 is 16 amino acids. The CDR3 reads CASTKAGTSRQETQYF. CDR3 nucleotide sequence: TGTGCCAGCACCAAAGCCGGGACTAGCAGGCAAGAGACCCAGTACTTC.

The rearrangement links TRBV29-1 to TRBJ2-7, with 9 bases lining up with TRBD1. The V gene's germline CDR1 is SQVTM and CDR2 ANQGSEA. Trimming at V came to 4 bases and at J to 6 bases, leaving 7 bases not matched to a gene. This CDR3 has 13 residues. The CDR3 bases are TGCAGCGTTGGGGGGACAGGGAGGGGCGAGCAGTACTTC. It is translated as CSVGGTGRGEQYF.

V and J are TRBV30 and TRBJ1-2; D remains unclear. In germline, CDR1 is GTSNPN, CDR2 SVGIG (reference sequence). Trimming shortened V by 0 bases and J by 3 bases, and 8 bases separated the two germline ends. The CDR3 length is 13 residues. CDR3 nucleotides: TGTGCCTGGAGTGTACCGCTATACTATGGCTACACCTTC. Translated, it gives CAWSVPLYYGYTF.

This chain links TRBV4-1 with TRBJ1-1; 7 bases map to TRBD1. CDR1 and CDR2 (germline): MGHRA, YSYEKL. J lost 10 bases, V lost 3 bases, and 5 bases had no gene match. The length of the CDR3 is 12 residues. CDR3 bases: TGCGCCAGCAGCCACCGACAGGGTTCAGCTTTCTTT. It codes for CASSHRQGSAFF.

The CDR3 loop is CASSRLRDSTGTEAFF. DNA for the CDR3: TGTGCCAGCTCACGACTCAGGGACTCGACTGGGACTGAAGCTTTCTTT. The rearrangement links TRBV18 to TRBJ1-1; a weak D match, TRBD1 (5 bases). V was pared by 4 bases and J by 5 bases, with 20 bases between. This CDR3 is built from 16 residues. The germline CDR1 and CDR2 sequences are KGHSH and LQKENI.

This clone occurred a few times. The V call is TRBV2, the J call TRBJ2-5; weak D call: TRBD2 (8 bases). Germline CDR1 and CDR2: SNHLY and FYNNEI. This CDR3 has 14 residues. Deletions cut 8 bases from V and 5 bases from J, with 18 bases between. The CDR3: CASGSGAGGETQYF. The CDR3 nucleotides are TGTGCCAGCGGTAGCGGGGCAGGGGGGGAGACCCAGTACTTC.

This clone appeared a single time. V gene TRBV7-2 combines with J gene TRBJ2-1; TRBD2 agrees at 12 bases. J lost 8 bases, V lost 5 bases, and 10 bases had no gene match. From germline, CDR1 is SGHTA and CDR2 FQGNSA. The CDR3 is 16 residues long. The CDR3 reads CASSDRLAGGIDEQFF. CDR3 coding DNA: TGTGCCAGCAGCGATAGGCTAGCGGGGGGGATCGATGAGCAGTTCTTC.

Concerning this clone: Other nucleotide sequences in the sample specify the same CDR3. The rearrangement uses TRBV7-9 and TRBJ1-6; 11 bases fit TRBD1. There are 15 residues in the CDR3. The germline V gene encodes CDR1 SEHNR and CDR2 FQNEAQ (reference sequence). V trimming: 5 bases; J trimming: 7 bases; junction bases outside the gene matches: 4. The CDR3 DNA follows: TGTGCCAGCAGCCCGGGGGACAGGGGGAATTCACCCCTCCACTTT. Amino acid sequence: CASSPGDRGNSPLHF.

The chain links TRBV10-3 to TRBJ1-3, with D unclear. Trimming pared 4 bases from V and 3 bases from J, leaving 10 bases between. The CDR3 contains 14 residues. Germline loops: CDR1 ENHRY, CDR2 SYGVKD. Written as DNA, the CDR3 is TGTGCCATCAGTGCGGAGGGTCGTGGAAACACCATATATTTT. Translation gives CAISAEGRGNTIYF.

This clone was seen more than once but under ten times. DNA for the CDR3: TGTGCCAGCAGTGCCCCAGAAGCTTTCTTT. Its protein is CASSAPEAFF. The V and J genes are TRBV2 and TRBJ1-1; D is uncertain. Per germline, CDR1 SNHLY and CDR2 FYNNEI. V was clipped by 4 bases and J by 8 bases, with 5 bases between them. The CDR3 runs 10 residues.